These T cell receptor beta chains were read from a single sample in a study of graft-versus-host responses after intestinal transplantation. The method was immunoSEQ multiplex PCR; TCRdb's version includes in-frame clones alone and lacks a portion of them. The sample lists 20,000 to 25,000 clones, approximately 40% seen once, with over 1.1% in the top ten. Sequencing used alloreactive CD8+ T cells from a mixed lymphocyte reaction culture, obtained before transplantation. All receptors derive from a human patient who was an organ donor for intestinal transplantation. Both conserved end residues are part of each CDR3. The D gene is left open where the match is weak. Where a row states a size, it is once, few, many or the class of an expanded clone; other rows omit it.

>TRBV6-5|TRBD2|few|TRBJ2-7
TGTGCCAGCAGCCCCCTAGCGGGAGGGCCCCACGAGCAGTACTTC
CASSPLAGGPHEQYF
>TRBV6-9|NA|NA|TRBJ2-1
TGTGCCAGCAGTTACACAAGTAGAGGACAGCAGTTCTTC
CASSYTSRGQQFF
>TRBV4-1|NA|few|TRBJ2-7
TGCGCCAGCAGCCTTGACAGCTCCTACGAGCAGTACTTC
CASSLDSSYEQYF
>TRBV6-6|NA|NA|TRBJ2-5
TGTGCCAGCAGTGCCCCGGGGCCGTTTCGGGAGACCCAGTACTTC
CASSAPGPFRETQYF
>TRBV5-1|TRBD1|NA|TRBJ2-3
TGCGCCAGCAGCTTGTGGGGCCCCCTGACAGGGGAGAAACACACAGATACGCAGTATTTT
CASSLWGPLTGEKHTDTQYF
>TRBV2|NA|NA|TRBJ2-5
TGTGCCAGGGCCTATCTGTGGAGAGAGACCCAGTACTTC
CARAYLWRETQYF
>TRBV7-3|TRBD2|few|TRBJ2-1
TGTGCCAGCAGCTCCCACGGGACTAGCGGGAAGGTTGAGCAGTTCTTC
CASSSHGTSGKVEQFF
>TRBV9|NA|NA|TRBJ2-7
TGTGCCAGCAGCGTAGGGACTACGACCTACGAGCAGTACTTC
CASSVGTTTYEQYF
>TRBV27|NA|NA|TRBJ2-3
TGTGCCAGCAGTTTATGGGACGGAAGCACAGATACGCAGTATTTT
CASSLWDGSTDTQYF
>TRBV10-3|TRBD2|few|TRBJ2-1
TGTGCCATCAGTGAACTAGCGGGAGGCGGCCGGGGCTACAATGAGCAGTTCTTC
CAISELAGGGRGYNEQFF
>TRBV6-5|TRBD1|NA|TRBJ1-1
TGTGCCAGCAGAGGACAGGGGAGGACTGAAGCTTTCTTT
CASRGQGRTEAFF
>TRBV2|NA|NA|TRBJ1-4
TGTGCCAGCAGTGAACTGGGGGCGGCTAATGAAAAACTGTTTTTT
CASSELGAANEKLFF
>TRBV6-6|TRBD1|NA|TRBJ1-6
TGTGCCAGCAGGTTGACAGGGTTTAATTCACCCCTCCACTTT
CASRLTGFNSPLHF
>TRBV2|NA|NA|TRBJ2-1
TGTGCCAGCAGCCCAGGGAGGACTATCCTTTACAATGAGCAGTTCTTC
CASSPGRTILYNEQFF
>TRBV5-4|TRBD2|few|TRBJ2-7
TGTGCCAGCAGCCAAGATGTCCTAGCGGGTCACTACGAGCAGTACTTC
CASSQDVLAGHYEQYF
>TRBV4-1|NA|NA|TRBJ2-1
TGCGCCAGCAGCCAACTGGATGAGCAGTTCTTC
CASSQLDEQFF
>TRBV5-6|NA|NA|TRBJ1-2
TGTGCCAGCAGCTTTTATAACTATGGCTACACCTTC
CASSFYNYGYTF
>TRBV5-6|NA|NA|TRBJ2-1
TGTGCCAGCAGCCCCGGGACTCTCTACAATGAGCAGTTCTTC
CASSPGTLYNEQFF
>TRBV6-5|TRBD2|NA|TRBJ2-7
TGTGCCAGCAGTTCCCTAGCGGGAGACATTTACGAGCAGTACTTC
CASSSLAGDIYEQYF
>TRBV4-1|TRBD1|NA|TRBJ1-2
TGCGCCAGCAGCCAAGATTGGGACAGTTATGGCTACACCTTC
CASSQDWDSYGYTF
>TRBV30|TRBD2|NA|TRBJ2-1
TGTGCCTGGAGCCCGGGACTAGCGGGAGAAGCGTATGAGCAGTTCTTC
CAWSPGLAGEAYEQFF
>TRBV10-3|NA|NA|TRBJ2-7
TGTGCCACCACATTAGGGCAGTCCTACGAGCAGTACTTC
CATTLGQSYEQYF
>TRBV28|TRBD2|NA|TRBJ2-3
TGTGCCAGCAGCAGGAGGGATAGCGGGAACGGAGATACGCAGTATTTT
CASSRRDSGNGDTQYF
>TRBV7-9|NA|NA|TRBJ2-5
TGTGCCAGCAGCTTAGATGGGGCGGTACATTTGGGCCAAGAGACCCAGTACTTC
CASSLDGAVHLGQETQYF
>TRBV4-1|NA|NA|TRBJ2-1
TGCGCCAGCAGCCAACCGGGACGGGTCTCCGGCAATGAGCAGTTCTTC
CASSQPGRVSGNEQFF
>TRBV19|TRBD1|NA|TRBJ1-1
TGTGCCACGCACGGGACAGGGGCTACTGAAGCTTTCTTT
CATHGTGATEAFF
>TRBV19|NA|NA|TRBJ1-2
TGTGCCAGTAGTATAACCGCCAGGGGCTATGGCTACACCTTC
CASSITARGYGYTF
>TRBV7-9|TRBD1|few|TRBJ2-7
TGTGCCAGCAGCCGACAGGGGGCTAGGGACGAGCAGTACTTC
CASSRQGARDEQYF
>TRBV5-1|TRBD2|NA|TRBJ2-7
TGCGCCAGCAGCCCCGGACTAGGAGCCTACGAGCAGTACTTC
CASSPGLGAYEQYF
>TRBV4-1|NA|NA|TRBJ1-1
TGCGCCAGCAGGAGGGTGGGGAACACTGAAGCTTTCTTT
CASRRVGNTEAFF
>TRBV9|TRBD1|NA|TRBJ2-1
TGTGCCAGCAGCTCCCCCGTATGGGACAGCTACAATGAGCAGTTCTTC
CASSSPVWDSYNEQFF
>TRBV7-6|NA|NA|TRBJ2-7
TGTGCCAGCAGATCTGGACAGTCCTACGAGCAGTACTTC
CASRSGQSYEQYF
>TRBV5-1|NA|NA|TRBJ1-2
TGCGCCAGCAGCTTGGGGGGGTCTTCTTATGGCTACACCTTC
CASSLGGSSYGYTF
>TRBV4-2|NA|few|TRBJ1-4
TGTGCCAGCAGCCAAGAGTGGGCAGGGAGGAATGAAAAACTGTTTTTT
CASSQEWAGRNEKLFF
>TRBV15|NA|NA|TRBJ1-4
TGTGCCACCAGCAGAGATCTTGGGGTGGGGACTGAAAAACTGTTTTTT
CATSRDLGVGTEKLFF
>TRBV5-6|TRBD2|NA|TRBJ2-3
TGTGCCAGCAGCGGCGAACTAGCGGGAGTGGTAGATACGCAGTATTTT
CASSGELAGVVDTQYF
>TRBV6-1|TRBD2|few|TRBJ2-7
TGTGCCAGCAGTTCCGGACTAGCGGGAGGCGAGCAGTACTTC
CASSSGLAGGEQYF
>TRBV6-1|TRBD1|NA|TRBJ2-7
TGCGCCACCGCACCGGGACAGGGGGCCTACGAGCAGTACTTC
CATAPGQGAYEQYF
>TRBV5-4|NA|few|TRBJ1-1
TGTGCCAGCAGCTCCGGTACCGGGAACACTGAAGCTTTCTTT
CASSSGTGNTEAFF
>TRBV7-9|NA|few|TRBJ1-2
TGTGCCAGCAGCTTAATCCCCGAAAATGGGGACTATGGCTACACCTTC
CASSLIPENGDYGYTF
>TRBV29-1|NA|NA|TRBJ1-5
TGCAGCGTTGAATTGACGGCTAATCAGCCCCAGCATTTT
CSVELTANQPQHF
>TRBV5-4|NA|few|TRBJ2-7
TGTGCCAGCAGCTTGTTAGGGGGGAACTCCTACGAGCAGTACTTC
CASSLLGGNSYEQYF
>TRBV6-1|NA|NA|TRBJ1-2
TGTGCCACCTACGGGGGGACTAGTGGCTACACCTTC
CATYGGTSGYTF
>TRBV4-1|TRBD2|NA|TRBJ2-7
TGCGCCAGCAGCCAAGTATGGGAGGGCCAAGGGTACGAGCAGTACTTC
CASSQVWEGQGYEQYF
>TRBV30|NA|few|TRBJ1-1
TGTGCCTGGAGTCATGGGGGGGGCAGTTGGACTGAAGCTTTCTTT
CAWSHGGGSWTEAFF
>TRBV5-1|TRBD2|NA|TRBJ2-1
TGCGCCAGCAGCGACCTAGCGGGAGGGCCGAACAATGAGCAGTTCTTC
CASSDLAGGPNNEQFF
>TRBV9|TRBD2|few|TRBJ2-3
TGTGCCAGCAGTCATAGGACTAGCGATACAGATACGCAGTATTTT
CASSHRTSDTDTQYF
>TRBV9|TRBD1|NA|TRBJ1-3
TGTGCCAGCAGCGGAAGACAGGGTCATGACACCATATATTTT
CASSGRQGHDTIYF
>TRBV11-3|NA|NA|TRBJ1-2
TGTGCCAGCAGCTTAGGACACTATGGCTACACCTTC
CASSLGHYGYTF
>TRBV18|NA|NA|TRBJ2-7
TGTGCCAGCTCACCACCTACCCGACTTCCCTACGAGCAGTACTTC
CASSPPTRLPYEQYF
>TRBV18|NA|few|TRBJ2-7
TGTGCCAGCTCACCCATCTACGCAGCTGGCGAGCAGTACTTC
CASSPIYAAGEQYF
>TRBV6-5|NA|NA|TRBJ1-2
TGTGCCAGCAGTTACTCGAGGTCTGCCTATGGCTACACCTTC
CASSYSRSAYGYTF
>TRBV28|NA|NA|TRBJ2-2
TGTGCCAGCAGGGGGGCCGGGGAGCTGTTTTTT
CASRGAGELFF
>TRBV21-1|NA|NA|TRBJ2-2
TGTGCCAGCAGCAAATTTTCCCCTAGGGCAGCGAAAACCGGGGAGCTGTTTTTT
CASSKFSPRAAKTGELFF
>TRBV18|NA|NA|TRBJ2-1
TGTGCCAGCTCTCCTGACTCGTCCTACAATGAGCAGTTCTTC
CASSPDSSYNEQFF
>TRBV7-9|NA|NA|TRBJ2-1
TGTGCCAGCAGCTTAAGGGGGGTCCCTTACCTGGGGCAGTTCTTC
CASSLRGVPYLGQFF